These 9 T cell receptor beta chains originate from one sample sequenced in a study of post-analysis software for immune sequencing data. Study-level findings and limits: Compared with controls, patients had more of five TRBV segments, including TRBV5-6, TRBV5-1 and TRBV20-1.

No antigen has been identified for these receptors. The TCR beta cDNA libraries carried unique molecular identifiers. TCRdb re-derived calls from the PCR reads in MiXCR, one entry per CDR3 protein. Of fewer than 900,000 distinct CDR3 sequences in the sample, 40% to 55% are singletons; the top ten hold 4% to 5%. Sample: blood. These receptors were taken from a girl under 18 with multiple sclerosis.

V and J are TRBV9 and TRBJ2-6; D unclear. CDR3 size: 15 residues. Germline CDR1 is SGDLS and CDR2 is YYNGEE. The V gene lost 0 bases and the J gene lost 0 bases, with 4 bases spanning the gap. CDR3 amino acids: CASSVGASGANVLTF. The DNA of the CDR3 is TGTGCCAGCAGCGTAGGGGCCTCTGGGGCCAACGTCCTGACTTTC.

The chain employs TRBV5-1 and TRBJ2-7; the D gene is possibly TRBD1 (6 bases). The CDR3 contains 15 residues. V was pared by 0 bases and J by 4 bases, with 14 bases between. Germline loops: CDR1 SGHRS, CDR2 YFSETQ. DNA of the CDR3: TGCGCCAGCAGCTTGGAGCTGGGACACCCTTACGAGCAGTACTTC. Its translation: CASSLELGHPYEQYF.

The chain uses TRBV6-2 or TRBV6-3 and TRBJ2-7, with D hard to call. The CDR3 runs 13 residues. Germline lookup yields CDR1 MNHEY and CDR2 SVGEGT. Deletions cut 5 bases from V and 3 bases from J, with 11 bases between. CDR3 residues: CASSPASYYEQYF. The DNA of the CDR3 is TGTGCCAGCAGTCCGGCGAGTTACTACGAGCAGTACTTC.

This clonotype was counted between two and nine times. The rearrangement uses TRBV12-3 or TRBV12-4 and TRBJ2-1, with 11 bases that match TRBD2. This CDR3 spans 15 amino acids. V gave up 2 bases and J gave up 13 bases; unmatched junction bases: 10. For the CDR3, the DNA is TGTGCCAGCAGTTTAAGGGGGGGCACTAGCGGGAGACAGTTCTTC. Its protein product is CASSLRGGTSGRQFF.

The chain's CDR3 is CSATGERAFGYTF. DNA for the CDR3: TGCAGTGCTACCGGGGAGAGGGCATTTGGCTACACCTTC. The chain links TRBV20-1 to TRBJ1-2; D is unresolved. The germline V gene encodes CDR1 DFQATT and CDR2 SNEGSKA (reference sequence). V gave up 4 bases and J gave up 7 bases, with 16 bases separating them. The CDR3 runs 13 residues.

The V gene is TRBV12-3 or TRBV12-4, the J gene TRBJ2-7; possible D gene TRBD2, 5 bases. Trimming pared 5 bases from V and 2 bases from J, leaving 13 bases between. CDR3 size: 14 residues. In nucleotides, the CDR3 is TGTGCCAGCAGTCGTACGGACGGGACCTACGAGCAGTACTTC. The encoded protein is CASSRTDGTYEQYF.

Here the CDR3 reads CASSYSTSGQETQYF. The CDR3 nucleotides read TGTGCCAGCAGTTACTCGACTAGCGGCCAAGAGACCCAGTACTTC. The rearrangement links TRBV6-5 to TRBJ2-5; 9 nucleotides align to TRBD2. The CDR3 runs to 15 residues. The J segment lost 1 base and the V segment lost 0 bases, leaving 0 bases of the junction unmatched. Germline CDR1 MNHEY, CDR2 SVGAGI.

The chain links TRBV4-1 to TRBJ1-4; D not certain. CDR1 MGHRA and CDR2 YSYEKL come from the germline V gene. Trimming left V 5 bases short and J 4 bases short, with 8 bases between. This CDR3 comprises 13 residues. CDR3 sequence: CASSSGYNEKLFF. As DNA, the CDR3 is TGCGCCAGCAGCTCGGGTTATAATGAAAAACTGTTTTTT.

The rearrangement joins TRBV2 to TRBJ2-4; 11 bases agree with TRBD2. The CDR3 extends over 17 amino acids. Losses at the gene ends were 5 bases for V and 13 bases for J; bases not matched to a gene: 19. Germline lookup yields CDR1 SNHLY and CDR2 FYNNEI. CDR3 in amino acids: CASSTVPGLAVRGEQYF. The DNA for the CDR3 is TGTGCCAGCAGTACCGTCCCGGGACTAGCGGTCCGAGGGGAGCAGTACTTC.